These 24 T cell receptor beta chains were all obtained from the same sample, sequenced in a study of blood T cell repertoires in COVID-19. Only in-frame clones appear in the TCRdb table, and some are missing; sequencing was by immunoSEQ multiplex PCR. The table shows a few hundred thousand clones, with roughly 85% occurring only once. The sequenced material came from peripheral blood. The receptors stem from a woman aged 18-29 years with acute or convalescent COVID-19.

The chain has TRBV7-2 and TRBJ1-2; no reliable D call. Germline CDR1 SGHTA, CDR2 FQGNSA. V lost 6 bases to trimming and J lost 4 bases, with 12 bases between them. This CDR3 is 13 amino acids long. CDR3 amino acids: CASSPGSGYGYTF. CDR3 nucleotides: TGTGCCAGCAGTCCCGGGTCTGGCTATGGCTACACCTTC.

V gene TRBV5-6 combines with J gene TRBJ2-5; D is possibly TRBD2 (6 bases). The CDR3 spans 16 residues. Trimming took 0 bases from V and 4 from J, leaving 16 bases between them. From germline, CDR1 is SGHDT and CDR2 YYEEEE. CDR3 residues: CASSLGLAITGETQYF. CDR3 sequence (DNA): TGTGCCAGCAGCTTGGGTCTAGCGATAACGGGAGAGACCCAGTACTTC.

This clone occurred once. CDR3 DNA: TGTGCCAGCAGCGCAACCCAAGGGGGGAACACTGAAGCTTTCTTT. Protein product: CASSATQGGNTEAFF. The chain couples TRBV3-1 (or the pseudogene TRBV3-2) to TRBJ1-1; possibly TRBD1 for D (6 bases). CDR3 length: 15 residues. Between the trimmed V and J ends, which lost 5 bases and 1 base, there was a span of 14 bases. The germline V gene has CDR1 LGHDT and CDR2 YNNKEL (reference sequence).

CDR3 in DNA: TGTGCCAGTAGTACCCAGGGGGCTGGAAACACCATATATTTT. Translated, it gives CASSTQGAGNTIYF. This chain uses TRBV19 with TRBJ1-3, with 7 bases matching TRBD1. The germline gives CDR1 LNHDA, CDR2 SQIVND (reference sequence). V lost 4 bases, J lost 2 bases, and 2 bases stayed unmatched. The CDR3 consists of 14 residues.

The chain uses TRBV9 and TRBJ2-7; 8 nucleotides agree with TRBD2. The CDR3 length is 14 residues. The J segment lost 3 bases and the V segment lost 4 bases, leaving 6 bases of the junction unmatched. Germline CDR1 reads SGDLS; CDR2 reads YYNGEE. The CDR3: CASSPGTSNYEQYF. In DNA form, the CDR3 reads TGTGCCAGCAGCCCCGGGACTAGTAACTACGAGCAGTACTTC.

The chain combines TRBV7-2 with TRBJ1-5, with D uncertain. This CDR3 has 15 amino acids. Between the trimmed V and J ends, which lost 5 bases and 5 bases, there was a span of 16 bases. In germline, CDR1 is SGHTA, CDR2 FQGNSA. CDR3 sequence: CASSAPAQPHQPQHF. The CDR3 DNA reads TGTGCCAGCAGCGCCCCCGCACAGCCCCATCAGCCCCAGCATTTT.

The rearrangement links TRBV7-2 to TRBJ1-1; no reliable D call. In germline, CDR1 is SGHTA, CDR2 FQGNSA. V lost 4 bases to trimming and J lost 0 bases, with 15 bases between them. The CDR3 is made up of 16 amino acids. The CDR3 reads CASSSNFFAMNTEAFF. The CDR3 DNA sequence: TGTGCCAGCAGCTCCAACTTTTTCGCCATGAACACTGAAGCTTTCTTT. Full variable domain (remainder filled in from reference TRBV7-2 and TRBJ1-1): GAGVSQSPSNKVTEKGKDVELRCDPISGHTALYWYRQSLGQGLEFLIYFQGNSAPDKSGLPSDRFSAERTGGSVSTLTIQRTQQEDSAVYLCASSSNFFAMNTEAFFGQGTRLTVV.

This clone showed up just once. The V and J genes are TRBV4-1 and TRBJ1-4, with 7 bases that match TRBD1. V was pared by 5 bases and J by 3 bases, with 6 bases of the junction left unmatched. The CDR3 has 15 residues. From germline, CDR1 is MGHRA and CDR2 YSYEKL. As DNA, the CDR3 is TGCGCCAGCAGCACCCGCGGGACAGCTAATGAAAAACTGTTTTTT. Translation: CASSTRGTANEKLFF.

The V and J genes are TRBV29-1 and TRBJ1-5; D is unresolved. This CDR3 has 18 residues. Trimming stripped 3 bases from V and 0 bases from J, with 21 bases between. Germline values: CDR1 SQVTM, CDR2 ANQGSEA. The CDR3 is CSVDSDSDWVYSNQPQHF. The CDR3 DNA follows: TGCAGCGTTGACTCGGATTCGGACTGGGTATATAGCAATCAGCCCCAGCATTTT.

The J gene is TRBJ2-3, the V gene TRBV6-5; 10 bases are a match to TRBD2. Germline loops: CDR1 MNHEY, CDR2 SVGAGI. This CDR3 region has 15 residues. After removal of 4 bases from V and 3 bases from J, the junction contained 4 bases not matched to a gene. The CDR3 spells CASSSSGRATDTQYF. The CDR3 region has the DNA TGTGCCAGCAGTTCAAGCGGGAGGGCAACAGATACGCAGTATTTT.

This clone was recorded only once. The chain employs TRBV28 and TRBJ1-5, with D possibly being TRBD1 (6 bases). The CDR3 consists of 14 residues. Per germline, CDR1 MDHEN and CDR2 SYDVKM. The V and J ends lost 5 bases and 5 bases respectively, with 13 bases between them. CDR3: CASSPDRPYQPQHF. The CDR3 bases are TGTGCCAGCAGTCCTGACAGGCCCTATCAGCCCCAGCATTTT.

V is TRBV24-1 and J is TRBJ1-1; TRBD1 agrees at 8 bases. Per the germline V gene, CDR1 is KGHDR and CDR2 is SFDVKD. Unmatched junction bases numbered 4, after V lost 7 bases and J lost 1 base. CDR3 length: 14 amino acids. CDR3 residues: CATRGQAQNTEAFF. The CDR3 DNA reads TGTGCCACCAGGGGACAGGCACAGAACACTGAAGCTTTCTTT.

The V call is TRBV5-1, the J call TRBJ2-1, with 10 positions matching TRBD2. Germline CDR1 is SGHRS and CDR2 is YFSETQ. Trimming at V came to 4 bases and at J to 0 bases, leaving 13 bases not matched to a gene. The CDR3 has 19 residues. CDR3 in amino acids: CASSLDILLAGGSYNEQFF. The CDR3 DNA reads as TGCGCCAGCAGCCTCGATATTTTATTAGCGGGGGGCTCCTACAATGAGCAGTTCTTC. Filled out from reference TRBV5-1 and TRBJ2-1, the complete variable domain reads KAGVTQTPRYLIKTRGQQVTLSCSPISGHRSVSWYQQTPGQGLQFLFEYFSETQRNKGNFPGRFSGRQFSNSRSEMNVSTLELGDSALYLCASSLDILLAGGSYNEQFFGPGTRLTVL.

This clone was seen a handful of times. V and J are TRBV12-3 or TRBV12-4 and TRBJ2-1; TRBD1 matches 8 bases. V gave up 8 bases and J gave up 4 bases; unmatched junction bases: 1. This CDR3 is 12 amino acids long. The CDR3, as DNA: TGTGCCAGCTGGGACAGGTACAATGAGCAGTTCTTC. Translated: CASWDRYNEQFF.

CDR3 residues: CASSERGVADTQYF. CDR3 in DNA: TGTGCCAGCAGCGAACGGGGGGTGGCAGATACGCAGTATTTT. The V and J genes are TRBV9 and TRBJ2-3; 7 nucleotides line up with TRBD2. The CDR3 extends over 14 amino acids. V lost 3 bases, J lost 4 bases, and 5 bases stayed unmatched. The germline CDR1 and CDR2 sequences are SGDLS and YYNGEE.

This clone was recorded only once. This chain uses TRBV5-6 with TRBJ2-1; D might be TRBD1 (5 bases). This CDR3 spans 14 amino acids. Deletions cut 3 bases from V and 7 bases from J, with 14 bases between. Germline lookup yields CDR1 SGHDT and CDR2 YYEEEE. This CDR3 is CASSSQGGVNEQFF. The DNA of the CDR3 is TGTGCCAGCAGCTCCCAGGGTGGAGTTAATGAGCAGTTCTTC.

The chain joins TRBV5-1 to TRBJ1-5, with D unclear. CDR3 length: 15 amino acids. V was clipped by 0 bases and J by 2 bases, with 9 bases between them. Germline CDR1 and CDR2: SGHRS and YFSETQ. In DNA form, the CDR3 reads TGCGCCAGCAGCTTGGAGGGAGTAGGCAATCAGCCCCAGCATTTT. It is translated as CASSLEGVGNQPQHF.

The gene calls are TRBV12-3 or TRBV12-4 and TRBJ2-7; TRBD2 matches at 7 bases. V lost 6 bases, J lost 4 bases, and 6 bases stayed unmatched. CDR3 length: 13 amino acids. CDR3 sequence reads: CASSGLDGYEQYF. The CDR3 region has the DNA TGTGCCAGCAGCGGACTAGACGGATACGAGCAGTACTTC.

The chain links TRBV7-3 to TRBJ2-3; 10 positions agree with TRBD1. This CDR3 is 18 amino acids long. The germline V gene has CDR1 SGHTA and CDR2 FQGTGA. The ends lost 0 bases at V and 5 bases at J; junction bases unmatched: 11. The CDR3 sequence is CASSLTPWTGGNGDTQYF. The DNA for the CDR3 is TGTGCCAGCAGCTTAACCCCCTGGACAGGGGGGAACGGAGATACGCAGTATTTT.

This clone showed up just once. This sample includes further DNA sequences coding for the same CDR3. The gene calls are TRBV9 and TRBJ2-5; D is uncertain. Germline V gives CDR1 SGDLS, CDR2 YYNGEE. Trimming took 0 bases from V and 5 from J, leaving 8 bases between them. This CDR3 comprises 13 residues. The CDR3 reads CASSVDLEETQYF. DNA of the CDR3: TGTGCCAGCAGCGTAGATCTTGAGGAGACCCAGTACTTC.

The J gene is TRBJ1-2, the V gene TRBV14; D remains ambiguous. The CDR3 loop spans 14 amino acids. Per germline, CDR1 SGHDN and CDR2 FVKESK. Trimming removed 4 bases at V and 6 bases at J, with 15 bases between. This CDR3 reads CASSLSGGRNGYTF. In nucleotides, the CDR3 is TGTGCCAGCAGCCTCTCGGGAGGGCGGAATGGCTACACCTTC.

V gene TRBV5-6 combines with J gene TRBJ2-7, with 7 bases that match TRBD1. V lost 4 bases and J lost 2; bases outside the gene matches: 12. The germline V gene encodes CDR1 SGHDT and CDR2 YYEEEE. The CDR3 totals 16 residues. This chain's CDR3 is CASSEGLGRGTYEQYF. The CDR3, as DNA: TGTGCCAGCAGCGAGGGGTTGGGCAGGGGGACCTACGAGCAGTACTTC.

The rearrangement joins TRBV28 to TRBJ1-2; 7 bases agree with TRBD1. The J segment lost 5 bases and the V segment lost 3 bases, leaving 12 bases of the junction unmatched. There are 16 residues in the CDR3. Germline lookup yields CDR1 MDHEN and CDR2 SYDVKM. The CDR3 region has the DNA TGTGCCAGCAGTTTCACCTCAACAGGGGCACAATATGGCTACACCTTC. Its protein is CASSFTSTGAQYGYTF.

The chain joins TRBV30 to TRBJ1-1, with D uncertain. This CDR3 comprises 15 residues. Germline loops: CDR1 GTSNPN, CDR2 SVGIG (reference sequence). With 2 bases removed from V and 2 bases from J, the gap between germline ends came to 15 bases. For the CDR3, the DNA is TGTGCCTGGAGTAGAAAACAGCTTTCCAACACTGAAGCTTTCTTT. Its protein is CAWSRKQLSNTEAFF.